The clone carrying this T cell receptor (beta chain) was seen repeatedly, ten times or more. Its specificity is not known. TCRdb re-analysed the 5' RACE reads in MiXCR, keeping a single row per CDR3 protein. Of roughly 260,000 distinct CDR3 sequences listed, around 19% are singletons. This entry comes from a study of CD8 T cells in ankylosing spondylitis. Findings of the study overall: It was reported that disease-linked clones were significantly enriched in matched ankylosing spondylitis synovial fluid.

Germline CDR1 reads SQVTM; CDR2 reads ANQGSEA. With 7 bases removed from V and 1 base from J, the gap between germline ends came to 11 bases. The CDR3 covers 13 residues. The genes are TRBV29-1 and TRBJ2-1, with D perhaps matching TRBD1 (5 bases). Sequenced sample: blood, either unsorted or a sorted T cell fraction (not recorded which). The origin of this receptor is a male donor with ankylosing spondylitis or in good health (not recorded which). CDR3 DNA sequence: TGCAGCGCTGGGGCTCGGTCCTACAATGAGCAGTTCTTC. Its protein product is CSAGARSYNEQFF.